The rows below give T cell receptor beta chains drawn from one sample of a study of human T cells and chemical hapten exposure. TCRdb re-called the RACE reads through MiXCR, storing one row per CDR3 protein. The sample includes about 140,000 distinct CDR3 sequences, 10% to 15% of them seen just once. This material consisted of whole blood, taken in connection with sensitization to the hapten diphenylcyclopropenone (DPC). The receptors shown here come from a woman in her 50s with alopecia areata. Some clones in this sample may be carry-over from other donors' samples. Both conserved end residues are part of each CDR3. Each record gives: V gene, D gene, clone size, J gene, CDR3 protein, CDR3 DNA. The D gene is left open where the match is weak. Only some rows state a clone size, as once, few, many or a class for expanded clones.

v_gene: TRBV28; d_gene: .; abundance: few; j_gene: TRBJ2-3; CDR3aa: CASSSGGRGTDTQYF; CDR3nt: TGTGCCAGCAGTTCGGGGGGCAGGGGCACAGATACGCAGTATTTT
v_gene: TRBV9; d_gene: .; abundance: .; j_gene: TRBJ2-1; CDR3aa: CASSVESGREQFF; CDR3nt: TGTGCCAGCAGCGTAGAAAGCGGGCGGGAGCAGTTCTTC
v_gene: TRBV4-2; d_gene: .; abundance: .; j_gene: TRBJ2-7; CDR3aa: CASSQRGGPYEQYF; CDR3nt: TGTGCCAGCAGCCAACGGGGCGGGCCCTACGAGCAGTACTTC
v_gene: TRBV7-3; d_gene: .; abundance: .; j_gene: TRBJ2-3; CDR3aa: CASSLSPVSTDTQYF; CDR3nt: TGTGCCAGCAGCTTATCCCCGGTTAGCACAGATACGCAGTATTTT
v_gene: TRBV5-1; d_gene: .; abundance: many; j_gene: TRBJ1-4; CDR3aa: CASSLAVGTKTNEKLFF; CDR3nt: TGCGCCAGCAGCTTGGCCGTGGGAACGAAGACTAATGAAAAACTGTTTTTT
v_gene: TRBV6-2/TRBV6-3; d_gene: .; abundance: few; j_gene: TRBJ1-1; CDR3aa: CASSETGLVEAFF; CDR3nt: TGTGCCAGCAGCGAAACAGGGTTGGTAGAAGCTTTCTTT
v_gene: TRBV10-3; d_gene: .; abundance: many; j_gene: TRBJ1-5; CDR3aa: CAISESPNQPQHF; CDR3nt: TGTGCCATCAGTGAGTCCCCTAACCAGCCCCAGCATTTT
v_gene: TRBV19; d_gene: .; abundance: .; j_gene: TRBJ2-1; CDR3aa: CASSKSPGGPYNEQFF; CDR3nt: TGTGCCAGTAGTAAGTCTCCAGGGGGGCCCTACAATGAGCAGTTCTTC
v_gene: TRBV5-6; d_gene: .; abundance: many; j_gene: TRBJ2-3; CDR3aa: CASSLRDQGPDTQYF; CDR3nt: TGTGCCAGCAGCTTGCGAGACCAAGGACCAGATACGCAGTATTTT
v_gene: TRBV4-1; d_gene: TRBD2; abundance: many; j_gene: TRBJ2-1; CDR3aa: CASSQDRLASEQFF; CDR3nt: TGCGCCAGCAGCCAAGATCGACTAGCTAGCGAGCAGTTCTTC
v_gene: TRBV20-1; d_gene: TRBD1; abundance: .; j_gene: TRBJ1-1; CDR3aa: CSAIPRTGNTEAFF; CDR3nt: TGCAGTGCCATACCCAGGACAGGGAACACTGAAGCTTTCTTT
v_gene: TRBV7-2; d_gene: .; abundance: .; j_gene: TRBJ2-5; CDR3aa: CASSSNMGQETQYF; CDR3nt: TGTGCCAGCAGCTCAAACATGGGGCAAGAGACCCAGTACTTC
v_gene: TRBV5-1; d_gene: .; abundance: .; j_gene: TRBJ1-1; CDR3aa: CASTSWGGSEAFF; CDR3nt: TGCGCCAGCACCTCCTGGGGAGGGTCTGAAGCTTTCTTT
v_gene: TRBV30; d_gene: .; abundance: .; j_gene: TRBJ2-7; CDR3aa: CAWISGASKEQYF; CDR3nt: TGTGCCTGGATCTCAGGGGCTTCTAAGGAGCAGTACTTC
v_gene: TRBV20-1; d_gene: TRBD1; abundance: .; j_gene: TRBJ2-1; CDR3aa: CSAKDRGYHEQFF; CDR3nt: TGCAGTGCGAAGGACAGGGGATACCATGAGCAGTTCTTC
v_gene: TRBV20-1; d_gene: .; abundance: many; j_gene: TRBJ1-1; CDR3aa: CSARVTLGGATEAFF; CDR3nt: TGCAGTGCTAGAGTTACCCTTGGGGGGGCCACTGAAGCTTTCTTT
v_gene: TRBV5-1; d_gene: .; abundance: few; j_gene: TRBJ2-7; CDR3aa: CASSLGALEREQYF; CDR3nt: TGCGCCAGCAGCTTGGGGGCGCTTGAAAGGGAGCAGTACTTC
v_gene: TRBV3-1; d_gene: TRBD2; abundance: many; j_gene: TRBJ2-7; CDR3aa: CASSPLSGRGEQYF; CDR3nt: TGTGCCAGCAGTCCGCTTAGCGGGAGAGGGGAGCAGTACTTC
v_gene: TRBV13; d_gene: .; abundance: many; j_gene: TRBJ2-2; CDR3aa: CASSLLANTGELFF; CDR3nt: TGTGCCAGCAGCCTTTTAGCGAACACCGGGGAGCTGTTTTTT
v_gene: TRBV11-2; d_gene: .; abundance: few; j_gene: TRBJ1-1; CDR3aa: CASSLGGRHLTEAFF; CDR3nt: TGTGCCAGCAGCTTGGGGGGAAGGCACTTGACTGAAGCTTTCTTT
v_gene: TRBV10-3; d_gene: .; abundance: few; j_gene: TRBJ2-3; CDR3aa: CAISEVPLGSGDTQYF; CDR3nt: TGTGCCATCAGTGAGGTCCCTTTGGGTAGCGGAGATACGCAGTATTTT
v_gene: TRBV10-2; d_gene: TRBD2; abundance: .; j_gene: TRBJ2-7; CDR3aa: CASSESRLAGFYEQYF; CDR3nt: TGCGCCAGCAGTGAGTCCAGGCTAGCGGGATTCTACGAGCAGTACTTC
v_gene: TRBV20-1; d_gene: .; abundance: .; j_gene: TRBJ2-3; CDR3aa: CSATKDPSTDTQYF; CDR3nt: TGCAGTGCCACCAAGGATCCTAGCACAGATACGCAGTATTTT
v_gene: TRBV6-2/TRBV6-3; d_gene: .; abundance: many; j_gene: TRBJ1-5; CDR3aa: CASSELGNQPQHF; CDR3nt: TGTGCCAGCAGCGAACTGGGAAATCAGCCCCAGCATTTT
v_gene: TRBV24-1; d_gene: .; abundance: few; j_gene: TRBJ1-5; CDR3aa: CATSDVRGKGNQPQHF; CDR3nt: TGTGCCACCAGTGACGTTCGGGGAAAGGGCAATCAGCCCCAGCATTTT
v_gene: TRBV19; d_gene: TRBD2; abundance: few; j_gene: TRBJ2-3; CDR3aa: CASSIIGGGTDTQYF; CDR3nt: TGTGCCAGTAGTATAATTGGGGGGGGCACAGATACGCAGTATTTT
v_gene: TRBV5-1; d_gene: TRBD2; abundance: .; j_gene: TRBJ2-3; CDR3aa: CASSLTRASGRAVSDTQYF; CDR3nt: TGCGCCAGCAGCTTGACCCGCGCTAGCGGGAGGGCGGTATCAGATACGCAGTATTTT
v_gene: TRBV5-1; d_gene: TRBD2; abundance: .; j_gene: TRBJ2-2; CDR3aa: CASSRGGSGTTGELFF; CDR3nt: TGCGCCAGCAGCAGGGGCGGTAGCGGGACCACCGGGGAGCTGTTTTTT
v_gene: TRBV7-6; d_gene: .; abundance: few; j_gene: TRBJ2-1; CDR3aa: CASSYARGEQFF; CDR3nt: TGTGCCAGCAGCTACGCCCGGGGCGAGCAGTTCTTC
v_gene: TRBV6-5; d_gene: TRBD1; abundance: .; j_gene: TRBJ1-1; CDR3aa: CASSYSTGEAFF; CDR3nt: TGTGCCAGCAGTTACTCCACAGGGGAGGCTTTCTTT
v_gene: TRBV4-3; d_gene: TRBD2; abundance: few; j_gene: TRBJ2-5; CDR3aa: CASSQGWTRAETQYF; CDR3nt: TGCGCCAGCAGCCAAGGGTGGACTAGGGCAGAGACCCAGTACTTC
v_gene: TRBV5-4; d_gene: .; abundance: .; j_gene: TRBJ2-7; CDR3aa: CASSLDRGDFYEQYF; CDR3nt: TGTGCCAGCAGCTTGGACAGAGGGGACTTCTACGAGCAGTACTTC
v_gene: TRBV12-3/TRBV12-4; d_gene: .; abundance: few; j_gene: TRBJ1-1; CDR3aa: CASSFAGADTEAFF; CDR3nt: TGTGCCAGCAGTTTCGCGGGGGCGGACACTGAAGCTTTCTTT
v_gene: TRBV10-3; d_gene: .; abundance: few; j_gene: TRBJ2-1; CDR3aa: CAISEYNEQFF; CDR3nt: TGTGCCATCAGTGAGTACAATGAGCAGTTCTTC
v_gene: TRBV6-6; d_gene: TRBD2; abundance: many; j_gene: TRBJ2-2; CDR3aa: CASSYSSTSGSAANTGELFF; CDR3nt: TGTGCCAGCAGTTACTCCTCGACTAGCGGGAGCGCGGCGAACACCGGGGAGCTGTTTTTT
v_gene: TRBV19; d_gene: .; abundance: .; j_gene: TRBJ2-4; CDR3aa: CASSPQGGIQYF; CDR3nt: TGTGCCAGTAGTCCACAGGGGGGGATTCAGTACTTC
v_gene: TRBV5-1; d_gene: .; abundance: .; j_gene: TRBJ1-1; CDR3aa: CASSLVDPNTEAFF; CDR3nt: TGCGCCAGCAGCTTGGTAGATCCGAACACTGAAGCTTTCTTT
v_gene: TRBV20-1; d_gene: .; abundance: many; j_gene: TRBJ2-1; CDR3aa: CSARDLDNEQFF; CDR3nt: TGCAGTGCTAGAGATCTAGACAATGAGCAGTTCTTC
v_gene: TRBV6-6; d_gene: TRBD2; abundance: few; j_gene: TRBJ2-7; CDR3aa: CASTYLAGSREQYF; CDR3nt: TGTGCCAGCACTTACCTAGCGGGATCACGCGAGCAGTACTTC
v_gene: TRBV27; d_gene: TRBD2; abundance: .; j_gene: TRBJ2-1; CDR3aa: CASLPGLAVSSYNEQFF; CDR3nt: TGTGCCAGTCTCCCGGGACTAGCGGTGAGCTCCTACAATGAGCAGTTCTTC
v_gene: TRBV4-1; d_gene: TRBD2; abundance: .; j_gene: TRBJ2-3; CDR3aa: CASSQISSGRVATQYF; CDR3nt: TGCGCCAGCAGCCAGATTTCTAGCGGGAGGGTCGCTACGCAGTATTTT
v_gene: TRBV7-6; d_gene: .; abundance: .; j_gene: TRBJ1-4; CDR3aa: CASSPTWPNEKLFF; CDR3nt: TGTGCCAGCAGCCCCACGTGGCCTAATGAAAAACTGTTTTTT
v_gene: TRBV18; d_gene: .; abundance: many; j_gene: TRBJ2-7; CDR3aa: CASSPASGYEQYF; CDR3nt: TGTGCCAGCTCACCGGCCTCAGGGTACGAGCAGTACTTC
v_gene: TRBV5-1; d_gene: TRBD2; abundance: many; j_gene: TRBJ2-1; CDR3aa: CASSSIGTIYNEQFF; CDR3nt: TGCGCCAGCAGCTCGATCGGGACTATCTACAATGAGCAGTTCTTC
v_gene: TRBV11-3; d_gene: TRBD1; abundance: few; j_gene: TRBJ2-7; CDR3aa: CASSGGQGREQYF; CDR3nt: TGTGCCAGCAGTGGAGGACAGGGACGCGAGCAGTACTTC
v_gene: TRBV7-9; d_gene: .; abundance: many; j_gene: TRBJ2-5; CDR3aa: CASSLRATPETQYF; CDR3nt: TGTGCCAGCAGCTTAAGGGCTACCCCAGAGACCCAGTACTTC